Described below is a single T cell receptor (beta chain) sequence and its context. The antigen is not known. It was patients with CD8+CD57+ cell expansion by flow cytometry who were chosen for sequencing. Patients uniformly had severe acquired aplastic anemia. This entry comes from a study of CD8+CD57+ T cells in acquired aplastic anemia. Study as a whole: Mean DNA quantity obtained from sorted CD4+ and CD8+ cells was about 3 ug.

Whole-study findings and limits: Patient and control CD8+ Simpson's diversity was not significantly different. Patients shared 25 to 35 CD8+ CDR3 sequences with controls.

Genomic DNA, serving as template, underwent TCR beta VDJ and CDR3 profiling. TCRdb processed the reads anew with MiXCR; each CDR3 protein has one entry. The repertoire holds a few hundred thousand distinct CDR3 sequences, with approximately 60% as singletons. Per the germline V gene, CDR1 is SEHNR and CDR2 is FQNEAQ (reference sequence). V was shortened by 5 bases and J by 3 bases, with 13 bases between the two germline ends. CDR3 length equals 14 residues. The receptor was derived from a human donor with aplastic anemia. The chain recombines TRBV7-9 with TRBJ2-5; no firm D call. The sequenced sample consisted of sorted CD4+, CD8+, or CD8+CD57+ T cells (not recorded which) from PBMCs. CDR3 in amino acids: CASSATVVKETQYF. The CDR3 region has the DNA TGTGCCAGCAGCGCCACCGTGGTGAAAGAGACCCAGTACTTC.